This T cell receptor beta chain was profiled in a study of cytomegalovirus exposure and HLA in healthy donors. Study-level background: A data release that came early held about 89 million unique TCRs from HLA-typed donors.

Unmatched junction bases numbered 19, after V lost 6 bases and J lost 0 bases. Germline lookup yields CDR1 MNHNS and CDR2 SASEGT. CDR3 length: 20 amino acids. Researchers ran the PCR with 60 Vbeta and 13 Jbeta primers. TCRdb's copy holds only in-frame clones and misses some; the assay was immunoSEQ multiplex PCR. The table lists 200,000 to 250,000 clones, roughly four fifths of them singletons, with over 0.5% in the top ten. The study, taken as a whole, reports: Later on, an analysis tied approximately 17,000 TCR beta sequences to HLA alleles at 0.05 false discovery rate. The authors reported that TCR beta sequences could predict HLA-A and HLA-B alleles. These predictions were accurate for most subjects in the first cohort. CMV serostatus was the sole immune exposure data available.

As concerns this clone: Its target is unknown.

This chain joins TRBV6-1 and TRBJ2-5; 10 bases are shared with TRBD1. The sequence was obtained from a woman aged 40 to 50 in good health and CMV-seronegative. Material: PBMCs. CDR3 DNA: TGTGCCAGCAGCGAAACGGCGACCGGGACAGGGGTAGGGTACCAAGAGACCCAGTACTTC. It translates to CASSETATGTGVGYQETQYF.